This TCR beta chain was sequenced during a study of vaccination and CD4 T cells after COVID-19. Whole-study context: Post-COVID draws followed diagnosis by a median around 100 days (range 35 to 161). Each control culture was treated with a CEFX pool, an HIV-1 Nef pool, or no peptide.

The ends were cut back, 7 bases at V and 12 bases at J, with 12 bases in the middle. Germline-derived CDR1 and CDR2 are KGHDR and SFDVKD. The CDR3 contains 11 residues. The study sequenced cultured CD4+ T cell DNA using the Oncomine TCR Beta short-read assay. TCRdb passed the PCR reads through MiXCR, listing each CDR3 protein once. Of around 2,700 distinct CDR3 sequences in the sample, under 80% were seen once. With regard to this clonotype: Its cognate antigen is unknown.

Noted treatment: 10-day PBMC culture with coronavirus spike peptide pools or control peptides (ViraFEST assay). ViraFEST stimulated the growth of antigen-specific T cells using peptide pools and subsequently profiled their TCRs by sequencing. Peptide pools at 8.5 to 10 ug/ml, together with approximately 9.6 IU/ml IL-2, were added to cultures of two million PBMCs per well. The sequence was obtained from a human donor who had recovered from COVID-19. The rearrangement joins TRBV24-1 to TRBJ2-1; weak D call: TRBD2 (6 bases). Specimen: CD4+ T cells from blood, cultured in vitro. The CDR3 sequence is CATRDRDLQFF. The CDR3 bases are TGTGCCACCAGGGACCGGGACTTGCAGTTCTTC.